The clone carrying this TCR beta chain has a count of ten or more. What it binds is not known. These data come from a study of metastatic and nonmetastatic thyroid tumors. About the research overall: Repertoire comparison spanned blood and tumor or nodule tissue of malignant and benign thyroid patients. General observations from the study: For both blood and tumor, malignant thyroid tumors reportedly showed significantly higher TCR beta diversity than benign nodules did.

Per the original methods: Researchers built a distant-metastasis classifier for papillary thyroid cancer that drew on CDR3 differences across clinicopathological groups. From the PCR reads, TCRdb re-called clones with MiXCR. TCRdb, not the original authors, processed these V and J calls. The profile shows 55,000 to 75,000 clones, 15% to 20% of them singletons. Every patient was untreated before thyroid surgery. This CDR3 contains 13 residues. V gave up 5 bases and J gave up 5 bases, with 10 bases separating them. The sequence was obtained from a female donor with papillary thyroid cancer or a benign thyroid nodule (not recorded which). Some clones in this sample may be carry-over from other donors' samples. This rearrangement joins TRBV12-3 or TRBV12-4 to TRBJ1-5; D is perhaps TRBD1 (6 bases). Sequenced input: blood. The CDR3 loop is CASSEGGDQPQHF. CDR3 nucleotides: TGTGCCAGCAGTGAGGGGGGGGATCAGCCCCAGCATTTT.